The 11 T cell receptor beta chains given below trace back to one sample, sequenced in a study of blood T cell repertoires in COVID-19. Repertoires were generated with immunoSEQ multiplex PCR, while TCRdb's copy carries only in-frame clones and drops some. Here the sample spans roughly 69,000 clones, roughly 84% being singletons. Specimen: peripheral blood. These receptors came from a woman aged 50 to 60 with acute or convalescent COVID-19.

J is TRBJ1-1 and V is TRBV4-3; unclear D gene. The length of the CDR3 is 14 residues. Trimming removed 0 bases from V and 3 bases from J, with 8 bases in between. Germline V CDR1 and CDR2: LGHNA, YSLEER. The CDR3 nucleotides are TGCGCCAGCAGCCAAGATGGCGGCTACACTGAAGCTTTCTTT. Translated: CASSQDGGYTEAFF.

The CDR3 loop reads CASSRLDEQFF. CDR3 DNA sequence: TGTGCCAGCAGCCGACTCGATGAGCAGTTCTTC. The chain is built from TRBV9 and TRBJ2-1; D is ambiguous. This CDR3 spans 11 amino acids. Germline loops: CDR1 SGDLS, CDR2 YYNGEE. Trimming took 4 bases from V and 8 from J, leaving 7 bases between them.

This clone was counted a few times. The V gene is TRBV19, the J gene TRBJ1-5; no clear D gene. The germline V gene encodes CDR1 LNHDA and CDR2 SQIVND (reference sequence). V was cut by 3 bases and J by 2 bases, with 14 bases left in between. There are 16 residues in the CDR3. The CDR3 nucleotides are TGTGCCAGTAGTATTCTTGTCACCGGGGGCAATCAGCCCCAGCATTTT. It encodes CASSILVTGGNQPQHF. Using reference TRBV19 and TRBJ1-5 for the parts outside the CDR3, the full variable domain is DGGITQSPKYLFRKEGQNVTLSCEQNLNHDAMYWYRQDPGQGLRLIYYSQIVNDFQKGDIAEGYSVSREKKESFPLTVTSAQKNPTAFYLCASSILVTGGNQPQHFGDGTRLSIL.

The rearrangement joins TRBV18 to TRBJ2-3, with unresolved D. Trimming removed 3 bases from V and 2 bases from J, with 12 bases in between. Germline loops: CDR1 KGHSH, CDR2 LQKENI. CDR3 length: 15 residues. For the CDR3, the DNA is TGTGCCAGCTCACCGCCGACTGCCTCCACAGATACGCAGTATTTT. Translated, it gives CASSPPTASTDTQYF.

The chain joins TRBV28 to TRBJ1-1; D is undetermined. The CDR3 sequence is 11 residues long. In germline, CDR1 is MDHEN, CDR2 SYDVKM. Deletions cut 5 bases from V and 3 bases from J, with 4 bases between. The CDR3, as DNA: TGTGCCAGCAGTCGGGACACTGAAGCTTTCTTT. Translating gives CASSRDTEAFF.

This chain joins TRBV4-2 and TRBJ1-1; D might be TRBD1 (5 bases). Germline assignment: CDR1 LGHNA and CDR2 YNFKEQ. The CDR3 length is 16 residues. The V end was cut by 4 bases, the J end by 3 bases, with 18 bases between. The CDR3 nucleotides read TGTGCCAGCAGCCGAAGCCAAGGGGAAAGGGACACTGAAGCTTTCTTT. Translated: CASSRSQGERDTEAFF.

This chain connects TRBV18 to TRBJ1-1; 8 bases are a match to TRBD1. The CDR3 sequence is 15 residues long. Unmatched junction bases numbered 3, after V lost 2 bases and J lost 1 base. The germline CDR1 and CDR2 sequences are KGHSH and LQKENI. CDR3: CASSPGQGSNTEAFF. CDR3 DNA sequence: TGTGCCAGCTCACCAGGACAGGGATCGAACACTGAAGCTTTCTTT.

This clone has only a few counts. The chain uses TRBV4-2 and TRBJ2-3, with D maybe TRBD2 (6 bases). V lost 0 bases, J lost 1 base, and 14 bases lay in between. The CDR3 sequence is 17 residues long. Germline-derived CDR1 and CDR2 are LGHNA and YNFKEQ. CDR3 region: CASSQEWSGQGTDTQYF. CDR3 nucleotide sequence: TGTGCCAGCAGCCAAGAATGGAGCGGGCAGGGCACAGATACGCAGTATTTT.

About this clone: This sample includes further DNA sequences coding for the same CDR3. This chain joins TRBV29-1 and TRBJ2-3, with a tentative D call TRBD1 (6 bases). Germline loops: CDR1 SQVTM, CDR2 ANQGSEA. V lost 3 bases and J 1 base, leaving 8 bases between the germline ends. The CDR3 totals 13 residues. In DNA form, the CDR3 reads TGCAGCGTTGACGAGGGGGGCACAGATACGCAGTATTTT. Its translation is CSVDEGGTDTQYF.

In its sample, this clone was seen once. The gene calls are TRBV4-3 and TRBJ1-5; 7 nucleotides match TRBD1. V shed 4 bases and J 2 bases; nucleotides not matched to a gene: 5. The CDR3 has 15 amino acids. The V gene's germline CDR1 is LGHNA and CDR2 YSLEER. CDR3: CASSPNGQGNQPQHF. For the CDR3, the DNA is TGCGCCAGCAGCCCGAACGGACAGGGCAATCAGCCCCAGCATTTT.

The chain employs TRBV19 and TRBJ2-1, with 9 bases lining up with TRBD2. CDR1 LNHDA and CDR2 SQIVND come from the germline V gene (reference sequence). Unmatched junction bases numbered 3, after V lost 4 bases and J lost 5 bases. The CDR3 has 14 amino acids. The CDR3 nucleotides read TGTGCCAGTAGTAAAAGGACTAGCGACAATGAGCAGTTCTTC. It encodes CASSKRTSDNEQFF.